These 19 T cell receptor beta chains share one sample of origin, sequenced in a study of cytomegalovirus exposure and HLA in healthy donors. PCR primers comprised 60 Vbeta and 13 Jbeta primers. Clones were sequenced by immunoSEQ multiplex PCR, and TCRdb holds only the in-frame ones, with some missing. Reported are around 31,000 clones; the ten largest clones contain less than 0.75%. The sequenced material came from PBMCs. These receptors originate from a man aged 25 to 40 in good health and CMV-seronegative.

This chain connects TRBV28 to TRBJ2-1; tentatively, D is TRBD1 (7 bases). CDR1 and CDR2 (germline): MDHEN, SYDVKM. The ends were cut back, 8 bases at V and 10 bases at J, with 15 bases in the middle. The CDR3 has 12 amino acids. For the CDR3, the DNA is TGTGCCAGCGTAGCAGCAGGGGGGGAGCAGTTCTTC. Translating it yields CASVAAGGEQFF.

The V and J genes are TRBV5-1 and TRBJ2-3; TRBD2 might be the D (6 bases). Germline-derived CDR1 and CDR2 are SGHRS and YFSETQ. There are 14 residues in the CDR3. V was pared by 4 bases and J by 2 bases, with 11 bases between. The CDR3 coding sequence is TGCGCCAGCAGCCTGGGACTTTTCACAGATACGCAGTATTTT. Protein product: CASSLGLFTDTQYF.

This sequence joins TRBV7-6 and TRBJ2-2, with a possible D match to TRBD1 (5 bases). The CDR3 is 17 amino acids. The germline CDR1 and CDR2 sequences are SGHVS and FNYEAQ. V was cut by 2 bases and J by 3 bases, with 16 bases left in between. The CDR3 reads CASSLHGGQGDTGELFF. The CDR3 DNA is TGTGCCAGCAGCTTACACGGTGGGCAGGGCGACACCGGGGAGCTGTTTTTT.

The genes are TRBV6-1 and TRBJ2-7, with unresolved D. Germline assignment: CDR1 MNHNS and CDR2 SASEGT. Deletions cut 3 bases from V and 7 bases from J, with 16 bases between. This CDR3 has 14 residues. In DNA, the CDR3 is TGTGCCAGCAGTGACGTGTCTTCCGGTGTGGAGCAGTACTTC. This codes for CASSDVSSGVEQYF.

This sequence joins TRBV29-1 and TRBJ1-2; 8 positions match TRBD1. Germline CDR1 is SQVTM and CDR2 is ANQGSEA. The CDR3 covers 13 residues. J lost 5 bases, V lost 5 bases, and 7 bases had no gene match. The CDR3 coding sequence is TGCAGCGTTCCCGACAGGGGAAAGTATGGCTACACCTTC. It yields the protein CSVPDRGKYGYTF.

The rearrangement uses TRBV28 and TRBJ1-5; no clear D. Germline V gene lookup returns CDR1 MDHEN and CDR2 SYDVKM. The CDR3 has 16 residues. V was cut by 5 bases and J by 1 base, with 15 bases left in between. DNA for the CDR3: TGTGCCAGCAGTCCCCAAGGAGGGTTAAGCAATCAGCCCCAGCATTTT. It yields the protein CASSPQGGLSNQPQHF.

The chain combines TRBV19 with TRBJ2-7; D perhaps matches TRBD2 (5 bases). The CDR3 totals 14 residues. Germline lookup yields CDR1 LNHDA and CDR2 SQIVND (reference sequence). V shed 5 bases and J shed 2 bases, with 13 bases lying between them. The CDR3 region has the DNA TGTGCCAGTAGTCGGGCACTAGTAGCCTACGAGCAGTACTTC. The encoded protein is CASSRALVAYEQYF.

The rearrangement joins TRBV19 to TRBJ1-5; 9 bases map to TRBD1. Germline trimming cut 5 bases from V and 1 base from J; bases unmatched to any gene: 0. The CDR3 is made up of 14 amino acids. CDR1 is LNHDA and CDR2 is SQIVND in the germline V gene (reference sequence). CDR3 sequence: CASSGQGSNQPQHF. CDR3 coding DNA: TGTGCCAGTAGTGGACAGGGGAGCAATCAGCCCCAGCATTTT.

This chain connects TRBV19 to TRBJ1-2; TRBD1 aligns across 7 bases. Germline V gene lookup returns CDR1 LNHDA and CDR2 SQIVND (reference sequence). J lost 7 bases, V lost 6 bases, and 14 bases had no gene match. The CDR3 consists of 15 residues. The CDR3 here is CASSRGTARGGGYTF. The CDR3 DNA reads as TGTGCCAGTAGCCGTGGGACAGCCCGTGGGGGTGGCTACACCTTC.

V gene TRBV2 combines with J gene TRBJ2-3, with D uncertain. This CDR3 spans 14 amino acids. The germline V gene encodes CDR1 SNHLY and CDR2 FYNNEI. V lost 3 bases to trimming and J lost 6 bases, with 13 bases between them. In DNA form, the CDR3 reads TGTGCCAGCAGTGACAGATCATTTGTGGATACGCAGTATTTT. Protein: CASSDRSFVDTQYF.

The CDR3 bases are TGCGCCAGCAGTGACGCGATAAGGCGGGACGGACTAGCCAAAAACATTCAGTACTTC. It specifies CASSDAIRRDGLAKNIQYF. The chain employs TRBV10-1 and TRBJ2-4, with TRBD2 as a possible D gene (6 bases). The CDR3 consists of 19 residues. Deletions cut 3 bases from V and 0 bases from J, with 21 bases between. Looked up from germline, CDR1 is WNHNN and CDR2 is SYGVQD (reference sequence).

This CDR3 reads CSATGVTEAFF. The CDR3 DNA reads as TGCAGTGCAACCGGAGTCACTGAAGCTTTCTTT. V gene TRBV20-1 combines with J gene TRBJ1-1; D is unclear. This CDR3 region has 11 residues. V lost 6 bases to trimming and J lost 4 bases, with 9 bases between them. Per the germline V gene, CDR1 is DFQATT and CDR2 is SNEGSKA (reference sequence).

V gene TRBV11-2 combines with J gene TRBJ2-1; TRBD2 is a possible D gene (6 bases). The length of the CDR3 is 14 residues. Between the trimmed V and J ends, which lost 3 bases and 5 bases, there was a span of 11 bases. Germline assignment: CDR1 SGHAT and CDR2 FQNNGV. CDR3 protein: CASSLGLVNNEQFF. In DNA form, the CDR3 reads TGTGCCAGCAGCTTGGGACTGGTAAACAATGAGCAGTTCTTC. The full variable domain, in which reference TRBV11-2 and TRBJ2-1 provide the parts outside the CDR3, is EAGVAQSPRYKIIEKRQSVAFWCNPISGHATLYWYQQILGQGPKLLIQFQNNGVVDDSQLPKDRFSAERLKGVDSTLKIQPAKLEDSAVYLCASSLGLVNNEQFFGPGTRLTVL.

CDR3 sequence: CASSPRLRLAGSNEQFF. DNA of the CDR3: TGTGCCAGCAGCCCAAGGTTGAGGCTAGCGGGAAGCAATGAGCAGTTCTTC. J is TRBJ2-1 and V is TRBV28, with 9 bases fitting TRBD2. The CDR3 extends over 17 amino acids. V shed 6 bases, J shed 6 bases, and the junction held 15 bases outside the gene matches. Germline V CDR1 and CDR2: MDHEN, SYDVKM.

The gene calls are TRBV6-4 and TRBJ2-1, with a possible D match to TRBD1 (5 bases). The CDR3 length is 14 residues. V lost 0 bases and J lost 7, with 10 bases in between. The germline gives CDR1 MRHNA, CDR2 SNTAGT. The CDR3 sequence is CASSDSFKGNEQFF. The CDR3 DNA is TGTGCCAGCAGTGACTCGTTTAAGGGGAATGAGCAGTTCTTC.

This chain links TRBV19 with TRBJ2-1; tentative D call: TRBD2 (5 bases). There are 14 residues in the CDR3. Germline lookup yields CDR1 LNHDA and CDR2 SQIVND (reference sequence). With 5 bases removed from V and 3 bases from J, the gap between germline ends came to 11 bases. This chain's CDR3 is CASSLTSLYNEQFF. CDR3 in DNA: TGTGCCAGTAGTCTTACTAGTCTCTACAATGAGCAGTTCTTC. Drawing the rest from reference TRBV19 and TRBJ2-1, the complete variable domain is DGGITQSPKYLFRKEGQNVTLSCEQNLNHDAMYWYRQDPGQGLRLIYYSQIVNDFQKGDIAEGYSVSREKKESFPLTVTSAQKNPTAFYLCASSLTSLYNEQFFGPGTRLTVL.

This chain joins TRBV2 and TRBJ1-1, with 9 nucleotides matching TRBD1. The CDR3 runs 14 residues. V was clipped by 9 bases and J by 1 base; unmatched bases: 6. Germline CDR1 reads SNHLY; CDR2 reads FYNNEI. CDR3 loop: CASPKGQGNTEAFF. In nucleotides, the CDR3 is TGTGCCAGTCCTAAGGGACAGGGGAACACTGAAGCTTTCTTT.

The J gene is TRBJ1-5, the V gene TRBV5-1, with a weak D call TRBD1 (6 bases). The CDR3 extends over 14 amino acids. Trimming left V 0 bases short and J 5 bases short, with 9 bases between. In germline, CDR1 is SGHRS, CDR2 YFSETQ. CDR3 sequence (DNA): TGCGCCAGCAGCTTGGCCGGGGGGCATCAGCCCCAGCATTTT. Translation gives CASSLAGGHQPQHF.

The chain uses TRBV18 and TRBJ1-5; D perhaps matches TRBD1 (6 bases). The CDR3 has 15 amino acids. V lost 4 bases and J 6 bases, leaving 16 bases between the germline ends. CDR1 and CDR2 from the germline V gene are KGHSH and LQKENI. CDR3 region: CASSRIRGAGQPQHF. The CDR3 nucleotides read TGTGCCAGCTCACGCATCCGGGGGGCAGGTCAGCCCCAGCATTTT.